Sequencing of this T cell receptor (beta chain) was carried out in a study of T cell repertoires in cytomegalovirus infection. On the study more broadly: CMV epitopes that were recently identified and HLA-C-restricted were used alongside well-studied HLA-B-restricted ones. CMV infection plus the matching HLA type was flagged by public TCR beta signatures. Whole-study results and caveats: Across the ex vivo response, the dominant clonotypes were HLA-C-restricted CMV-specific TCR beta clonotypes. Frequencies of public TCR beta families were cumulated, and this identified carriers of CMV plus the relevant HLA.

Losses at the gene ends were 9 bases for V and 2 bases for J; bases not matched to a gene: 12. This CDR3 is 16 amino acids long. The germline V gene encodes CDR1 WSHSY and CDR2 SAAADI. TCRdb reprocessed the reads via MiXCR and lists one record per CDR3 protein. This table has some 940,000 distinct CDR3 sequences, roughly 31% appearing once. The table lists this clonotype with a count of one. Its antigen is unknown. Sequencing used cultured CD8+ T cells from PBMCs, obtained from culture after CMV antigen stimulation. This TCR derives from a human donor in good health (CMV status not recorded). Some clones in this sample may be carry-over from other donors' samples. The V and J genes are TRBV10-2 and TRBJ1-2; TRBD1 matches 10 bases. The CDR3 DNA follows: TGCGCCAGTTACCCGGGACAGGGGACGTCAAACTATGGCTACACCTTC. Residues: CASYPGQGTSNYGYTF.